The rows below give T cell receptor beta chains drawn from one sample of a study of T cell responses to AZD1222 COVID-19 vaccine. Sequencing was performed with immunoSEQ multiplex PCR; in TCRdb, only in-frame clones are kept and a portion is missing. The repertoire holds fewer than 120,000 clones, with 88% as singletons. The input for sequencing was peripheral blood, taken on day 0 of AZD1222 vaccination. These receptor sequences come from an adult in good health. Both conserved end residues are part of each CDR3. The D gene is left open where the match is weak. Only part of the rows carry a size: once, few, many, or a class if the clone is expanded.

NA	TRBJ2-7	TRBV4-1	NA	CASSQEPQGGAEQYF	TGCGCCAGCAGCCAAGAGCCCCAGGGGGGGGCCGAGCAGTACTTC
TRBD1	TRBJ1-2	TRBV5-1	NA	CASSSMTGGFGYTF	TGCGCCAGCAGCTCGATGACAGGGGGTTTTGGCTACACCTTC
NA	TRBJ1-3	TRBV7-8	NA	CAIGKGLAGNTIYF	TGTGCCATCGGCAAGGGACTAGCTGGAAACACCATATATTTT
TRBD2	TRBJ2-1	TRBV27	NA	CASSLRSSGLGNEQFF	TGTGCCAGCAGTTTAAGGTCTAGCGGGCTGGGGAATGAGCAGTTCTTC
NA	TRBJ1-1	TRBV15	NA	CATSRDVAKNTEAFF	TGTGCCACCAGCAGAGATGTAGCAAAGAACACTGAAGCTTTCTTT
NA	TRBJ2-2	TRBV30	once	CAWSVREGWQLMNANTGELFF	TGTGCCTGGAGTGTACGTGAGGGGTGGCAACTCATGAACGCTAACACCGGGGAGCTGTTTTTT
NA	TRBJ2-2	TRBV3-1/TRBV3-2	NA	CASSPGVRHTGELFF	TGTGCCAGCAGCCCCGGAGTTAGGCACACCGGGGAGCTGTTTTTT
NA	TRBJ1-5	TRBV18	NA	CASSPQRGESQPQHF	TGTGCCAGCTCACCTCAAAGGGGCGAGAGTCAGCCCCAGCATTTT
TRBD2	TRBJ2-3	TRBV5-1	NA	CASSAGLAGGTAADTQYF	TGCGCCAGCAGCGCGGGACTAGCGGGAGGGACGGCGGCAGATACGCAGTATTTT
TRBD1	TRBJ2-7	TRBV6-5	NA	CASRWSWGTAYEQYF	TGTGCCAGCAGGTGGAGCTGGGGGACAGCCTACGAGCAGTACTTC
TRBD2	TRBJ2-3	TRBV7-2	NA	CASSQGGGVDTQYF	TGTGCCAGCAGCCAAGGCGGGGGGGTAGATACGCAGTATTTT
NA	TRBJ1-1	TRBV7-9	NA	CASSQSEGRLDTEAFF	TGTGCCAGCAGCCAGAGCGAGGGGAGGTTGGACACTGAAGCTTTCTTT
NA	TRBJ1-1	TRBV2	NA	CATQGNTEAFF	TGTGCCACACAGGGGAACACTGAAGCTTTCTTT
NA	TRBJ2-7	TRBV29-1	NA	CSVGFREEEQYF	TGCAGCGTTGGTTTCAGGGAAGAGGAGCAGTACTTC
TRBD2	TRBJ2-5	TRBV27	NA	CASKRAGEYETQYF	TGTGCCAGCAAAAGAGCGGGAGAATATGAGACCCAGTACTTC
NA	TRBJ1-2	TRBV5-4	NA	CASSSRQVLYGYTF	TGTGCCAGCAGCAGTAGACAGGTTTTGTATGGCTACACCTTC
TRBD2	TRBJ2-7	TRBV6-5	NA	CASKGLEAGEQYF	TGTGCCAGCAAGGGACTAGAGGCGGGCGAGCAGTACTTC
TRBD1	TRBJ1-5	TRBV6-2/TRBV6-3	NA	CASSYLSQGDNQPQHF	TGTGCCAGCAGTTACCTATCACAGGGGGACAATCAGCCCCAGCATTTT
NA	TRBJ1-6	TRBV6-5	NA	CASSRDSYNSPLHF	TGTGCCAGCAGTCGGGATTCCTATAATTCACCCCTCCACTTT
NA	TRBJ2-7	TRBV6-5	NA	CASRPNALREQYF	TGTGCCAGCAGACCCAACGCGTTGAGGGAGCAGTACTTC
NA	TRBJ2-7	TRBV11-2	NA	CASSLDYGSYEQYF	TGTGCCAGCAGCTTAGATTATGGCAGCTACGAGCAGTACTTC
NA	TRBJ2-6	TRBV5-4	NA	CASSLPSGANVLTF	TGTGCCAGCAGCTTGCCCTCTGGGGCCAACGTCCTGACTTTC
NA	TRBJ2-2	TRBV18	NA	CASSASTSNTGELFF	TGTGCCAGCTCAGCCTCTACTAGCAACACCGGGGAGCTGTTTTTT
TRBD1	TRBJ2-7	TRBV2	NA	CASSEKPGQGYEQYF	TGTGCCAGCAGTGAAAAGCCGGGACAGGGTTACGAGCAGTACTTC
TRBD1	TRBJ1-6	TRBV2	NA	CASSGQGGNSPLHF	TGTGCCAGCAGCGGCCAGGGGGGGAATTCACCCCTCCACTTT
NA	TRBJ1-2	TRBV14	NA	CASSQHQIREGYTF	TGTGCCAGCAGCCAGCACCAGATACGGGAAGGCTACACCTTC
NA	TRBJ1-5	TRBV28	NA	CASSSGNQPQHF	TGTGCCAGCAGTTCTGGCAATCAGCCCCAGCATTTT
NA	TRBJ1-2	TRBV3-1/TRBV3-2	NA	CASSATTSPRGPYGYTF	TGTGCCAGCAGCGCCACTACTTCCCCCCGGGGGCCCTATGGCTACACCTTC
NA	TRBJ1-1	TRBV4-2	NA	CASSQAGAGVNTEAFF	TGTGCCAGCAGCCAAGCTGGTGCCGGGGTGAACACTGAAGCTTTCTTT
NA	TRBJ1-1	TRBV11-2	once	CASSPTASPNTEAFF	TGTGCCAGCAGCCCCACCGCGTCCCCGAACACTGAAGCTTTCTTT
NA	TRBJ1-1	TRBV11-2	NA	CASSFVRAEAFF	TGTGCCAGCAGCTTTGTTCGAGCTGAAGCTTTCTTT
NA	TRBJ1-4	TRBV10-3	NA	CAISAMKGGGPDEKLFF	TGTGCCATCAGTGCCATGAAAGGGGGGGGGCCGGATGAAAAACTGTTTTTT
NA	TRBJ1-1	TRBV19	NA	CASSSARTFGTEAFF	TGTGCCAGTAGTAGTGCGAGGACATTCGGTACTGAAGCTTTCTTT
NA	TRBJ2-1	TRBV11-3	NA	CASSLSGGYNEQFF	TGTGCCAGCAGCTTGAGTGGGGGGTACAATGAGCAGTTCTTC